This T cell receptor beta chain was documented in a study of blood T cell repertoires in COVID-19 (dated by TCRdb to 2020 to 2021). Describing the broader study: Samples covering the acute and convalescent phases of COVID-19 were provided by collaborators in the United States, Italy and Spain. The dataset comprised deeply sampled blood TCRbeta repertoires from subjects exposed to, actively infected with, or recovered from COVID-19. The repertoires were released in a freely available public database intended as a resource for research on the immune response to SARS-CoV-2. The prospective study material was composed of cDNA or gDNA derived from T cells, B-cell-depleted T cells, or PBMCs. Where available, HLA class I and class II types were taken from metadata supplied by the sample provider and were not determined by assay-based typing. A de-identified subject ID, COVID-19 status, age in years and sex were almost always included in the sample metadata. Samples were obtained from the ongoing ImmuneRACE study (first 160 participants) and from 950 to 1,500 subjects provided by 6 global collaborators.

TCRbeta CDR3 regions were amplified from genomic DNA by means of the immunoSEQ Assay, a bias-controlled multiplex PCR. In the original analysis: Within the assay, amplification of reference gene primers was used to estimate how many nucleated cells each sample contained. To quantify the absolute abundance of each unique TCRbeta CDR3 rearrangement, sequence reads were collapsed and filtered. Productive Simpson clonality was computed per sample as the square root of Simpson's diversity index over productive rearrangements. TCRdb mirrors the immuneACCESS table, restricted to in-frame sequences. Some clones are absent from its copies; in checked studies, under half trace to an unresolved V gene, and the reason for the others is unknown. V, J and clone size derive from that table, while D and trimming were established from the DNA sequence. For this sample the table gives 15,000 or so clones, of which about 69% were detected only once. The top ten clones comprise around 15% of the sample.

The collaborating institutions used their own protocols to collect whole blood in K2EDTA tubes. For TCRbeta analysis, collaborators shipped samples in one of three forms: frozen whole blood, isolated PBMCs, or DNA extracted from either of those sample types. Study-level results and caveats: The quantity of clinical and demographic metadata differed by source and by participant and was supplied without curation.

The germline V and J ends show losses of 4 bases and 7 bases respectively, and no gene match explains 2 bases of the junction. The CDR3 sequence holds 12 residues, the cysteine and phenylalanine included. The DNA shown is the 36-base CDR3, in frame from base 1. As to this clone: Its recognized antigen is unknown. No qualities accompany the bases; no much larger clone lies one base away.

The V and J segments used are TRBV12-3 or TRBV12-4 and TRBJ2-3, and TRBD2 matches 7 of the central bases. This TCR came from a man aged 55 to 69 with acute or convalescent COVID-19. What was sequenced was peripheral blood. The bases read TGTGCCAGCAGTTGGACTAGTTATACGCAGTATTTT. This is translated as CASSWTSYTQYF.